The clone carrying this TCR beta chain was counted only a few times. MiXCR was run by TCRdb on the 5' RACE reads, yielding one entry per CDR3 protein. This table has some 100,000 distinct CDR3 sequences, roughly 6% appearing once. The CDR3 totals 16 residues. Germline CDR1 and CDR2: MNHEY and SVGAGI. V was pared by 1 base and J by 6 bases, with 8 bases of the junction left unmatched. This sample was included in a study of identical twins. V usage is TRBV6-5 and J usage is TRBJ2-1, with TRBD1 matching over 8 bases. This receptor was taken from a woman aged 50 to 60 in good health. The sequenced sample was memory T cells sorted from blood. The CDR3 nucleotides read TGTGCCAGCAGTTACTGGAGGTCGACAGGGGCCAATGAGCAGTTCTTC. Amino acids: CASSYWRSTGANEQFF.